This note documents a single T cell receptor (beta chain) sequence. The antigen remains unidentified. The data are from a study of cytomegalovirus exposure and HLA in healthy donors. Regarding the study as a whole: Sequencing depth roughly uniform across donors was assumed in presence/absence analyses. Indistinguishable V segments such as TRBV6-2 and TRBV6-3 were excluded.

PCR employed 60 Vbeta and 13 Jbeta primers. The data were produced by immunoSEQ multiplex PCR, yet TCRdb's version contains in-frame clones alone and is incomplete. The data contain around 150,000 clones, approximately 70% of them singletons. The CDR3 sequence is 15 residues long. Trimming took 5 bases from V and 2 from J; bases not matched to a gene: 9. CDR1 is SGHNT, CDR2 YYREEE, per germline (reference sequence). This chain uses TRBV5-4 with TRBJ2-5; TRBD2 matches 7 bases. This receptor was taken from a woman aged 55-70 years in good health and CMV-seronegative. Sequencing was performed on PBMCs. The CDR3 bases are TGTGCCAGCAGACCGGGGGGACGGATTCAAGAGACCCAGTACTTC. Its protein product is CASRPGGRIQETQYF.